This is a list of T cell receptor beta chains from one sample in a study of CD8 T cells in Susac syndrome. TCRdb re-called the immunoSEQ multiplex PCR reads with MiXCR, one entry per CDR3 protein. The table includes 85,000 to 120,000 distinct CDR3 sequences, around 94% detected once. Material for sequencing was CD8+ T cells from PBMCs. The source of these receptors is a human donor with Susac syndrome. The CDR3 runs from the conserved cysteine through the conserved F or W. A D gene is named only where the DNA matches it firmly.

V,J,D,CDR3,DNA
TRBV5-8,TRBJ2-5,NA,CASSSLIQETQYF,TGTGCCAGCAGCTCACTGATCCAAGAGACCCAGTACTTC
TRBV4-3,TRBJ1-6,NA,CASSQEGRNSPLHF,TGCGCCAGCAGCCAAGAAGGGCGGAATTCACCCCTCCACTTT
TRBV7-9,TRBJ2-3,NA,CASSSTSPDTQYF,TGTGCCAGCAGCTCCACCTCCCCAGATACGCAGTATTTT
TRBV27,TRBJ1-4,TRBD1,CASSLFGDRFNEKLFF,TGTGCCAGCAGTTTATTCGGGGACAGATTTAATGAAAAACTGTTTTTT
TRBV20-1,TRBJ2-7,NA,CSARPTGPITYEQYF,TGCAGTGCTAGACCCACGGGACCGATTACTTACGAGCAGTACTTC
TRBV7-8,TRBJ1-5,NA,CASSPSGRNQPQHF,TGTGCCAGCAGCCCATCAGGGCGCAATCAGCCCCAGCATTTT
TRBV14,TRBJ1-2,NA,CASSQGKNYGYTF,TGTGCCAGCAGCCAAGGCAAAAACTATGGCTACACCTTC
TRBV27,TRBJ1-5,TRBD1,CASSGNTGGGQPQHF,TGTGCCAGCAGTGGGAACACAGGGGGCGGTCAGCCCCAGCATTTT
TRBV3-1,TRBJ2-3,NA,CASSQASSSTDTQYF,TGTGCCAGCAGCCAAGCCAGCTCTAGCACAGATACGCAGTATTTT
TRBV4-1,TRBJ1-3,NA,CASSQQDSFSSGNTIYF,TGCGCCAGCAGCCAGCAAGACAGCTTCTCTTCTGGAAACACCATATATTTT
TRBV5-1,TRBJ1-4,NA,CASSLSRQEEKLFF,TGCGCCAGCAGCTTGAGCCGTCAGGAGGAAAAACTGTTTTTT
TRBV3-1,TRBJ2-5,TRBD2,CASSQDLDSGGARETQYF,TGTGCCAGCAGCCAAGATCTGGATAGCGGGGGGGCCCGTGAGACCCAGTACTTC
TRBV3-1,TRBJ2-7,TRBD1,CASSQDGTGTYEQYF,TGTGCCAGCAGCCAAGATGGGACAGGGACCTACGAGCAGTACTTC